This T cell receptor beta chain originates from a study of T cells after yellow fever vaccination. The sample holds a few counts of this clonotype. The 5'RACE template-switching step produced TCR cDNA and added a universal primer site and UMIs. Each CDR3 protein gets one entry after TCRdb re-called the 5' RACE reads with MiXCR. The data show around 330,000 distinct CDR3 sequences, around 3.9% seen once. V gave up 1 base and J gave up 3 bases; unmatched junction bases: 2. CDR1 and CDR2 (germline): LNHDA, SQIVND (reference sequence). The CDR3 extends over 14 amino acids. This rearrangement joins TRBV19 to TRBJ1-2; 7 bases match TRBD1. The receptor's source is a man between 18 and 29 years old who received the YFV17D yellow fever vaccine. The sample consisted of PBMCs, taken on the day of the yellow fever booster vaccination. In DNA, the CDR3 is TGTGCCAGTAGTATAGTTCAGGGGGACTATGGCTACACCTTC. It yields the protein CASSIVQGDYGYTF.